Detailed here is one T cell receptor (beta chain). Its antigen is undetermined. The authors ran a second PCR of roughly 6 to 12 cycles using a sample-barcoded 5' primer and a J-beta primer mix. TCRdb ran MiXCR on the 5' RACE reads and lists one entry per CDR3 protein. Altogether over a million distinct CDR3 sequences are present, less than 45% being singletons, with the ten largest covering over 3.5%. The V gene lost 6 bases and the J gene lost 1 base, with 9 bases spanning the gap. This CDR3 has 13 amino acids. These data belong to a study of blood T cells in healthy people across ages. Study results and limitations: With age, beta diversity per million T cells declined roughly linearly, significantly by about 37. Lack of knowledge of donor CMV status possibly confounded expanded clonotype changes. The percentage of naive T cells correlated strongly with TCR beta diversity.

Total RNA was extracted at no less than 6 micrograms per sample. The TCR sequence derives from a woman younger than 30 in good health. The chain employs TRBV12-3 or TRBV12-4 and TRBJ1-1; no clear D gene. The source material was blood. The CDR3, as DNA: TGTGCCAGCAGGAGGGCCGGGAACACTGAAGCTTTCTTT. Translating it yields CASRRAGNTEAFF.